This is a list of T cell receptor beta chains from one sample in a study of vaccination effects on CD4 cells after COVID-19. Their antigens remain unidentified. Some clones are missing from TCRdb's copy, which holds only in-frame ones; the method was immunoSEQ multiplex PCR. The table lists approximately 29,000 clones, under 80% of them singletons, with around 28% in the top ten. The sample in question was CD4+ T cells from PBMCs cultured with a peptide pool, obtained before COVID-19 vaccination. Every receptor here comes from a human donor who had a prior SARS-CoV-2 infection. Both conserved end residues are part of each CDR3. The order of the fields is D gene, clone size, J gene, V gene, CDR3 protein, CDR3 DNA. The D gene is left open where the match is weak. Expanded clones are given a class, and other clones once, few, many or no size at all.

d_gene: TRBD2
abundance: -
j_gene: TRBJ2-3
v_gene: TRBV11-3
CDR3aa: CASSLDPQRGSTDTQYF
CDR3nt: TGTGCCAGCAGCTTAGACCCCCAGCGGGGGAGCACAGATACGCAGTATTTT

d_gene: -
abundance: -
j_gene: TRBJ2-2
v_gene: TRBV4-3
CDR3aa: CASRMMLSDTGELFF
CDR3nt: TGCGCCAGCAGGATGATGTTATCGGACACCGGGGAGCTGTTTTTT

d_gene: -
abundance: -
j_gene: TRBJ1-1
v_gene: TRBV18
CDR3aa: CASSPTQFDSGTEAFF
CDR3nt: TGTGCCAGCTCACCGACTCAATTTGATTCTGGCACTGAAGCTTTCTTT

d_gene: -
abundance: -
j_gene: TRBJ2-2
v_gene: TRBV5-3
CDR3aa: CARSLVGRLWLFF
CDR3nt: TGTGCCAGAAGCTTAGTGGGACGGCTCTGGCTGTTTTTT

d_gene: -
abundance: -
j_gene: TRBJ1-2
v_gene: TRBV11-2
CDR3aa: CASSLDPLPGYTF
CDR3nt: TGTGCCAGCAGCTTAGACCCATTGCCCGGCTACACCTTC

d_gene: TRBD1
abundance: -
j_gene: TRBJ1-1
v_gene: TRBV2
CDR3aa: CASNTGGPDTEAFF
CDR3nt: TGTGCCAGCAACACAGGGGGCCCGGACACTGAAGCTTTCTTT

d_gene: -
abundance: -
j_gene: TRBJ2-4
v_gene: TRBV1
CDR3aa: CTSSRKKRGAKNIQYF
CDR3nt: TGCACCAGCAGCCGGAAAAAGCGGGGTGCCAAAAACATTCAGTACTTC

d_gene: -
abundance: -
j_gene: TRBJ1-5
v_gene: TRBV19
CDR3aa: CASGKGNQPQHF
CDR3nt: TGTGCCAGTGGAAAGGGCAATCAGCCCCAGCATTTT

d_gene: -
abundance: -
j_gene: TRBJ2-7
v_gene: TRBV6-5
CDR3aa: CASSYSGSGYEQYF
CDR3nt: TGTGCCAGCAGTTACTCGGGGTCCGGCTACGAGCAGTACTTC

d_gene: -
abundance: -
j_gene: TRBJ2-7
v_gene: TRBV20-1
CDR3aa: CSASATAYEQYF
CDR3nt: TGCAGTGCTAGTGCGACAGCTTACGAGCAGTACTTC

d_gene: -
abundance: -
j_gene: TRBJ2-2
v_gene: TRBV21-1
CDR3aa: CASSKDVTGATGELFF
CDR3nt: TGTGCCAGCAGCAAAGATGTGACAGGGGCCACCGGGGAGCTGTTTTTT

d_gene: -
abundance: -
j_gene: TRBJ2-7
v_gene: TRBV11-2
CDR3aa: CASSLDGGFSYEQYF
CDR3nt: TGTGCCAGCAGCTTAGATGGCGGCTTCTCCTACGAGCAGTACTTC

d_gene: TRBD2
abundance: -
j_gene: TRBJ2-1
v_gene: TRBV19
CDR3aa: CASSIPPWTSGTGYNEQFF
CDR3nt: TGTGCCAGTAGTATACCCCCTTGGACTAGCGGGACAGGATACAATGAGCAGTTCTTC

d_gene: -
abundance: -
j_gene: TRBJ2-3
v_gene: TRBV11-1
CDR3aa: CASSLYRLENTDTQYF
CDR3nt: TGTGCCAGCAGCCTCTACCGGCTAGAAAATACAGATACGCAGTATTTT

d_gene: -
abundance: -
j_gene: TRBJ2-7
v_gene: TRBV3-1/TRBV3-2
CDR3aa: CASSQVVGDYEQYF
CDR3nt: TGTGCCAGCAGCCAAGTGGTTGGAGATTACGAGCAGTACTTC

d_gene: -
abundance: -
j_gene: TRBJ1-4
v_gene: TRBV7-9
CDR3aa: CASSLGINNEKLFF
CDR3nt: TGTGCCAGCAGCTTAGGGATCAATAATGAAAAACTGTTTTTT

d_gene: -
abundance: -
j_gene: TRBJ1-2
v_gene: TRBV28
CDR3aa: CASSFRTLDQGGYTF
CDR3nt: TGTGCCAGCAGTTTTAGGACACTGGATCAAGGTGGCTACACCTTC

d_gene: -
abundance: -
j_gene: TRBJ2-4
v_gene: TRBV3-1/TRBV3-2
CDR3aa: CASSPSAKNIQYF
CDR3nt: TGTGCCAGCAGCCCCTCGGCCAAAAACATTCAGTACTTC

d_gene: -
abundance: -
j_gene: TRBJ2-2
v_gene: TRBV5-1
CDR3aa: CASSLADSPNTGELFF
CDR3nt: TGCGCCAGCAGCTTGGCTGACAGTCCGAACACCGGGGAGCTGTTTTTT

d_gene: -
abundance: -
j_gene: TRBJ2-7
v_gene: TRBV7-6
CDR3aa: CASSLGVRPTIGEQYF
CDR3nt: TGTGCCAGCAGCTTAGGCGTCCGACCCACAATAGGGGAGCAGTACTTC

d_gene: -
abundance: -
j_gene: TRBJ2-5
v_gene: TRBV21-1
CDR3aa: CASSKDTGEETQYF
CDR3nt: TGTGCCAGCAGCAAAGACACAGGGGAAGAGACCCAGTACTTC

d_gene: -
abundance: -
j_gene: TRBJ2-5
v_gene: TRBV29-1
CDR3aa: CSVVRWQQETQYF
CDR3nt: TGCAGCGTTGTACGGTGGCAGCAAGAGACCCAGTACTTC

d_gene: -
abundance: -
j_gene: TRBJ2-3
v_gene: TRBV7-9
CDR3aa: CASSPPQARADTQYF
CDR3nt: TGTGCCAGCAGCCCCCCGCAGGCGCGGGCAGATACGCAGTATTTT

d_gene: -
abundance: -
j_gene: TRBJ1-3
v_gene: TRBV7-9
CDR3aa: CASSLGTLSGNTIYF
CDR3nt: TGTGCCAGCAGCTTAGGGACACTCTCTGGAAACACCATATATTTT

d_gene: TRBD2
abundance: -
j_gene: TRBJ2-6
v_gene: TRBV27
CDR3aa: CASSLLASGGSAAGANVLTF
CDR3nt: TGTGCCAGCAGTTTGTTGGCTAGCGGGGGCTCGGCAGCCGGGGCCAACGTCCTGACTTTC

d_gene: TRBD2
abundance: -
j_gene: TRBJ2-7
v_gene: TRBV28
CDR3aa: CASTSSSAGLTYEQYF
CDR3nt: TGTGCCAGCACCTCTTCGTCGGCGGGACTAACCTACGAGCAGTACTTC

d_gene: -
abundance: -
j_gene: TRBJ1-4
v_gene: TRBV5-5
CDR3aa: CASSPRDNQYEKLFF
CDR3nt: TGTGCCAGCAGCCCCCGGGACAACCAGTATGAAAAACTGTTTTTT

d_gene: -
abundance: few
j_gene: TRBJ2-3
v_gene: TRBV2
CDR3aa: CASSDRQDTQYF
CDR3nt: TGTGCCAGCAGTGACCGCCAAGATACGCAGTATTTT

d_gene: -
abundance: -
j_gene: TRBJ2-3
v_gene: TRBV7-2
CDR3aa: CASSLERGTDTQYF
CDR3nt: TGTGCCAGCAGCTTAGAACGGGGCACAGATACGCAGTATTTT

d_gene: -
abundance: -
j_gene: TRBJ2-1
v_gene: TRBV9
CDR3aa: CASSVTKVGENEQFF
CDR3nt: TGTGCCAGCAGCGTAACTAAGGTTGGAGAGAATGAGCAGTTCTTC

d_gene: TRBD2
abundance: once
j_gene: TRBJ2-1
v_gene: TRBV5-4
CDR3aa: CASSRTSGGNNEQFF
CDR3nt: TGTGCCAGCAGTCGGACTAGCGGGGGGAACAATGAGCAGTTCTTC

d_gene: -
abundance: -
j_gene: TRBJ1-5
v_gene: TRBV5-1
CDR3aa: CASSPDGQSNQPQHF
CDR3nt: TGCGCCAGCAGCCCCGACGGACAAAGCAATCAGCCCCAGCATTTT

d_gene: -
abundance: -
j_gene: TRBJ1-1
v_gene: TRBV5-4
CDR3aa: CASSSLLIGEAFF
CDR3nt: TGTGCCAGCAGCTCCCTACTGATAGGGGAAGCTTTCTTT

d_gene: -
abundance: -
j_gene: TRBJ2-3
v_gene: TRBV23-1
CDR3aa: CASSHPFGGSPDTQYF
CDR3nt: TGCGCCAGCAGTCATCCCTTCGGGGGAAGCCCAGATACGCAGTATTTT

d_gene: TRBD1
abundance: -
j_gene: TRBJ1-4
v_gene: TRBV3-1/TRBV3-2
CDR3aa: CASSQGTGGEKLFF
CDR3nt: TGTGCCAGCAGCCAAGGGACAGGGGGTGAAAAACTGTTTTTT

d_gene: TRBD2
abundance: -
j_gene: TRBJ2-5
v_gene: TRBV5-1
CDR3aa: CASSSASGGNLAQYF
CDR3nt: TGCGCCAGCAGCTCCGCTAGCGGGGGGAATTTGGCCCAGTACTTC

d_gene: -
abundance: -
j_gene: TRBJ2-2
v_gene: TRBV19
CDR3aa: CASSRGTGELFF
CDR3nt: TGTGCCAGTAGTCGTGGCACCGGGGAGCTGTTTTTT

d_gene: TRBD2
abundance: -
j_gene: TRBJ2-5
v_gene: TRBV9
CDR3aa: CASSTRGRLDYGQSGRPQETQYF
CDR3nt: TGTGCCAGCAGCACACGCGGGAGACTGGATTATGGGCAGAGTGGTCGGCCCCAAGAGACCCAGTACTTC

d_gene: TRBD2
abundance: -
j_gene: TRBJ2-1
v_gene: TRBV29-1
CDR3aa: CSVNGRVGSVYNEQFF
CDR3nt: TGCAGCGTCAATGGGAGGGTGGGGTCGGTCTACAATGAGCAGTTCTTC

d_gene: -
abundance: few
j_gene: TRBJ1-6
v_gene: TRBV9
CDR3aa: CARKRGEDNSPLHF
CDR3nt: TGTGCCAGAAAAAGGGGAGAGGATAATTCACCCCTCCACTTT

d_gene: TRBD2
abundance: -
j_gene: TRBJ2-3
v_gene: TRBV28
CDR3aa: CASSLERGDTDTQYF
CDR3nt: TGTGCCAGCAGTTTAGAGCGGGGCGACACAGATACGCAGTATTTT

d_gene: -
abundance: -
j_gene: TRBJ1-2
v_gene: TRBV5-1
CDR3aa: CASSLAPDTYYGYTF
CDR3nt: TGCGCCAGCAGCTTGGCCCCAGACACCTACTATGGCTACACCTTC

d_gene: TRBD1
abundance: once
j_gene: TRBJ1-3
v_gene: TRBV5-1
CDR3aa: CASSLPDRRGGNTIYF
CDR3nt: TGCGCCAGCAGCTTACCGGACAGGAGGGGTGGAAACACCATATATTTT

d_gene: -
abundance: -
j_gene: TRBJ2-7
v_gene: TRBV3-1/TRBV3-2
CDR3aa: CASSPEGLHEQYF
CDR3nt: TGTGCCAGCAGCCCGGAAGGACTCCACGAGCAGTACTTC

d_gene: TRBD1
abundance: -
j_gene: TRBJ2-7
v_gene: TRBV5-1
CDR3aa: CASSQNRGNRYEQYF
CDR3nt: TGCGCCAGCAGTCAAAACAGGGGAAATCGGTACGAGCAGTACTTC

d_gene: TRBD2
abundance: few
j_gene: TRBJ2-1
v_gene: TRBV7-9
CDR3aa: CASSYGGLAGTYNEQFF
CDR3nt: TGTGCCAGCAGCTACGGGGGACTAGCGGGAACATACAATGAGCAGTTCTTC

d_gene: -
abundance: -
j_gene: TRBJ1-2
v_gene: TRBV19
CDR3aa: CASIDRTNYGYTF
CDR3nt: TGTGCCAGTATTGATAGAACAAACTATGGCTACACCTTC

d_gene: -
abundance: few
j_gene: TRBJ2-5
v_gene: TRBV27
CDR3aa: CASSLSVSQGQETQYF
CDR3nt: TGTGCCAGCAGTTTATCCGTGTCCCAGGGCCAAGAGACCCAGTACTTC

d_gene: -
abundance: -
j_gene: TRBJ2-7
v_gene: TRBV7-9
CDR3aa: CASSPTGPPYEQYF
CDR3nt: TGTGCCAGCAGCCCGACGGGACCCCCCTACGAGCAGTACTTC

d_gene: -
abundance: -
j_gene: TRBJ1-6
v_gene: TRBV19
CDR3aa: CASSIGVGSPLHF
CDR3nt: TGTGCCAGTAGCATAGGGGTTGGATCACCCCTCCACTTT

d_gene: TRBD2
abundance: -
j_gene: TRBJ2-3
v_gene: TRBV3-1/TRBV3-2
CDR3aa: CASSRQLAGGSGDTQYF
CDR3nt: TGTGCCAGCAGCCGCCAACTAGCGGGAGGGTCGGGAGATACGCAGTATTTT

d_gene: -
abundance: -
j_gene: TRBJ1-2
v_gene: TRBV7-9
CDR3aa: CASSLVAGNYGYTF
CDR3nt: TGTGCCAGCAGCTTAGTCGCGGGAAACTATGGCTACACCTTC

d_gene: TRBD1
abundance: -
j_gene: TRBJ1-4
v_gene: TRBV15
CDR3aa: CATSTRQGISFF
CDR3nt: TGTGCCACCAGCACCAGACAGGGGATTAGTTTTTTT

d_gene: -
abundance: few
j_gene: TRBJ2-7
v_gene: TRBV7-2
CDR3aa: CASSSRTEQYF
CDR3nt: TGTGCCAGCAGCTCCCGGACGGAGCAGTACTTC

d_gene: -
abundance: once
j_gene: TRBJ1-6
v_gene: TRBV21-1
CDR3aa: CASSAQGQGTNSPLHF
CDR3nt: TGTGCCAGCAGCGCACAAGGACAGGGCACCAATTCACCCCTCCACTTT

d_gene: -
abundance: once
j_gene: TRBJ2-5
v_gene: TRBV7-8
CDR3aa: CASSLAGGASLLYRETQYF
CDR3nt: TGTGCCAGCAGCTTAGCGGGCGGGGCTAGCTTGCTTTACCGAGAGACCCAGTACTTC

d_gene: TRBD1
abundance: -
j_gene: TRBJ1-2
v_gene: TRBV6-6
CDR3aa: CASSSTGTGYGYTF
CDR3nt: TGTGCCAGCAGTTCGACCGGGACAGGGTATGGCTACACCTTC

d_gene: TRBD1
abundance: few
j_gene: TRBJ1-3
v_gene: TRBV3-1/TRBV3-2
CDR3aa: CASSHRQGSIIYF
CDR3nt: TGTGCCAGCAGCCATCGACAGGGGTCAATCATATATTTT

d_gene: -
abundance: -
j_gene: TRBJ1-5
v_gene: TRBV19
CDR3aa: CASSIDAYIRPQHF
CDR3nt: TGTGCCAGTAGTATCGATGCCTACATCAGACCCCAGCATTTT

d_gene: -
abundance: -
j_gene: TRBJ2-1
v_gene: TRBV6-5
CDR3aa: CASSSRGDNEQFF
CDR3nt: TGTGCCAGCAGTAGCAGGGGCGACAATGAGCAGTTCTTC